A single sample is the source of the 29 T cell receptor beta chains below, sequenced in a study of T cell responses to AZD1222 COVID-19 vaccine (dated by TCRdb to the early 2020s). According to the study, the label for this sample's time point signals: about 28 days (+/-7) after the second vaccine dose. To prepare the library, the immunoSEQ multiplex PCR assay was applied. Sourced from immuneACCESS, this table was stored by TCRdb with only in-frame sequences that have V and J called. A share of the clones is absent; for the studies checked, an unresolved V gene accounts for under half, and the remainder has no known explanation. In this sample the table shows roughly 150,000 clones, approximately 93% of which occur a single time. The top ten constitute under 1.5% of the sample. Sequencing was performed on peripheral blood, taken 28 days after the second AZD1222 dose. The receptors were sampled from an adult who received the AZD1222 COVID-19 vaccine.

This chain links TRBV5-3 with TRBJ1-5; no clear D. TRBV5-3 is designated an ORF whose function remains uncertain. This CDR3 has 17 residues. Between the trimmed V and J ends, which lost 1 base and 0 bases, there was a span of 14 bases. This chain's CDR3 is CARSLRRTIYSNQPQHF. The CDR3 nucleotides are TGTGCCAGAAGCTTGAGACGGACCATCTATAGCAATCAGCCCCAGCATTTT.

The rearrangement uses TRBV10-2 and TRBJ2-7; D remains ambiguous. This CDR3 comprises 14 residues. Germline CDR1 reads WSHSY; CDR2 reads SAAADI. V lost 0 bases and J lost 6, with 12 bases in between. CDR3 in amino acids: CASSESGSRVEQYF. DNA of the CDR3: TGCGCCAGCAGTGAGTCGGGTAGTCGAGTCGAGCAGTACTTC.

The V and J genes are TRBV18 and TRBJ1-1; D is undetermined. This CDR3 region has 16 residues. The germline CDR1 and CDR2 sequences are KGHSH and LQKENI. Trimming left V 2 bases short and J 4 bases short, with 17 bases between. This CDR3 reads CASSPFYGSDVTEAFF. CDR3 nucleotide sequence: TGTGCCAGCTCACCATTTTACGGGTCAGACGTCACTGAAGCTTTCTTT.

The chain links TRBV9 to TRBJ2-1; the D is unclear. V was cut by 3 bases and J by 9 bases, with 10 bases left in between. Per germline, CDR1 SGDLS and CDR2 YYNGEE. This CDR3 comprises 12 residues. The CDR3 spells CASSAPSPEQFF. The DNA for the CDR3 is TGTGCCAGCAGCGCTCCCTCACCTGAGCAGTTCTTC.

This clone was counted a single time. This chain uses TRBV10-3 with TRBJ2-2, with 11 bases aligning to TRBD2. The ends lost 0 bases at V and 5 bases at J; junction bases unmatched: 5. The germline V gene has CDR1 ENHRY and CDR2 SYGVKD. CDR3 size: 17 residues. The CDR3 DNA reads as TGTGCCATCAGTGAGTCACTAGCGGGAGCGGGGACCGGGGAGCTGTTTTTT. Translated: CAISESLAGAGTGELFF.

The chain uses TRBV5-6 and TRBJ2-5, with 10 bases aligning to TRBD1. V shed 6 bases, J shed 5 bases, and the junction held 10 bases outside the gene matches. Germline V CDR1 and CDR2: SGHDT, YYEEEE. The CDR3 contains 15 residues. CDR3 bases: TGTGCCAGCACCGACCGGGACAGGGGTTTGGAGACCCAGTACTTC. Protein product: CASTDRDRGLETQYF.

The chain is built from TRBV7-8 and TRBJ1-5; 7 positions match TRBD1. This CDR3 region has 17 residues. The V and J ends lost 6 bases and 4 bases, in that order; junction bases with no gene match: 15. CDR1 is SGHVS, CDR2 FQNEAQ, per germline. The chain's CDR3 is CASRLEIPGTANQPQHF. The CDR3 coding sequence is TGTGCCAGCAGATTGGAGATTCCCGGGACAGCTAATCAGCCCCAGCATTTT.

CDR3 nucleotide sequence: TGTGCCAGCAGGGAGGGGCTCTGGGGGACCCAGTACTTC. The encoded protein is CASREGLWGTQYF. V is TRBV27 and J is TRBJ2-5; TRBD2 is a possible D gene (6 bases). V lost 6 bases and J lost 7, with 15 bases in between. The CDR3 covers 13 residues. Germline CDR1 is MNHEY and CDR2 is SMNVEV (reference sequence).

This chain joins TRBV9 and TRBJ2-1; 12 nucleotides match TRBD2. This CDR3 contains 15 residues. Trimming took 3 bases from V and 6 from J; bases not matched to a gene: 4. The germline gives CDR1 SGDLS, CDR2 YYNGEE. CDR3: CASSASGRAFNEQFF. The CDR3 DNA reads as TGTGCCAGCAGCGCTAGCGGGAGGGCCTTCAATGAGCAGTTCTTC.

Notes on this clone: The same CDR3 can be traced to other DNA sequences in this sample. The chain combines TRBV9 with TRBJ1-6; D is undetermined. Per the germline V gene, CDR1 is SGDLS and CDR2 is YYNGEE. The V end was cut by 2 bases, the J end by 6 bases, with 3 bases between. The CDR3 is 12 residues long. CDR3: CASSVGNSPLHF. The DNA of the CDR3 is TGTGCCAGCAGCGTTGGTAATTCACCCCTCCACTTT.

This CDR3 reads CATRDGQGEAFF. CDR3 bases: TGTGCCACCAGAGATGGACAGGGCGAAGCTTTCTTT. The chain recombines TRBV24-1 with TRBJ1-1, with 8 bases matching TRBD1. The germline gives CDR1 KGHDR, CDR2 SFDVKD. CDR3 size: 12 residues. The junction had 5 bases not matched to a gene; V was cut back by 7 bases and J by 8 bases.

The CDR3 DNA reads as TGCGCCAGCAGCCAAGGTTTGTCAGGGGGAGCTAACTATGGCTACACCTTC. This codes for CASSQGLSGGANYGYTF. V and J are TRBV4-1 and TRBJ1-2; 7 bases fit TRBD1. Looked up from germline, CDR1 is MGHRA and CDR2 is YSYEKL. V shed 1 base, J shed 0 bases, and the junction held 8 bases outside the gene matches. The CDR3 extends over 17 amino acids.

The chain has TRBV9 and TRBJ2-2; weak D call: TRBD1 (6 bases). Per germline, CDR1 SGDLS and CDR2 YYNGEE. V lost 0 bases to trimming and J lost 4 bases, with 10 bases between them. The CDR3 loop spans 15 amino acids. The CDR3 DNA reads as TGTGCCAGCAGCGTAGACAGGGCGGGCACCGGGGAGCTGTTTTTT. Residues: CASSVDRAGTGELFF.

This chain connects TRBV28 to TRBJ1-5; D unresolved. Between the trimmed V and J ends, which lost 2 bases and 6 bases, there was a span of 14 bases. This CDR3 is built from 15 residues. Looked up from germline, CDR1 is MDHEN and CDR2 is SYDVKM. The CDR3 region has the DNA TGTGCCAGCAGTTTACTCGAACTCCTGGGTCAGCCCCAGCATTTT. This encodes CASSLLELLGQPQHF.

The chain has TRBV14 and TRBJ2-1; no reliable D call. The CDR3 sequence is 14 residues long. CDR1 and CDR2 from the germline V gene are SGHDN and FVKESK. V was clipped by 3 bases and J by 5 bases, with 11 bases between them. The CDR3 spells CASSHFTTHNEQFF. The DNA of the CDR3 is TGTGCCAGCAGCCATTTCACCACTCACAATGAGCAGTTCTTC. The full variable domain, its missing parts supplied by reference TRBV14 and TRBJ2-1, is EAGVTQFPSHSVIEKGQTVTLRCDPISGHDNLYWYRRVMGKEIKFLLHFVKESKQDESGMPNNRFLAERTGGTYSTLKVQPAELEDSGVYFCASSHFTTHNEQFFGPGTRLTVL.

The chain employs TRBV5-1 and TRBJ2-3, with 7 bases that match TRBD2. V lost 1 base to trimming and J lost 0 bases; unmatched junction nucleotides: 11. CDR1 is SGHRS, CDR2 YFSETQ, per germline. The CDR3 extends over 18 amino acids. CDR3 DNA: TGCGCCAGCAGCTTGTTGTCTAGCGGAAGATCTAGCACAGATACGCAGTATTTT. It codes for CASSLLSSGRSSTDTQYF.

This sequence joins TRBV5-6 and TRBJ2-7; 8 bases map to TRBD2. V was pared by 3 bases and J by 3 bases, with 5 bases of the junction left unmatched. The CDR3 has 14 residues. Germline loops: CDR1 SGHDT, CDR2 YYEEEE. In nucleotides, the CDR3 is TGTGCCAGCAGCTCGGGACTAGGAAGCTACGAGCAGTACTTC. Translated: CASSSGLGSYEQYF.

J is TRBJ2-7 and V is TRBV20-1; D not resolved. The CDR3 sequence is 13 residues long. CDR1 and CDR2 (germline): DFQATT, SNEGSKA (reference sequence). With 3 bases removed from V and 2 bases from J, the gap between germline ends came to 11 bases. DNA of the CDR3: TGCAGTGCTAGTGCGGTTCTAGCCTACGAGCAGTACTTC. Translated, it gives CSASAVLAYEQYF.

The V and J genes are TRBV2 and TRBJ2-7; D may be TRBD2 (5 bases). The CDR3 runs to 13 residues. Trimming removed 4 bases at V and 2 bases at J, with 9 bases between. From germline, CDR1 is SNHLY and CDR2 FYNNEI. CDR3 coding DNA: TGTGCCAGCAGTGCTATGGAGGCCTACGAGCAGTACTTC. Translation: CASSAMEAYEQYF.

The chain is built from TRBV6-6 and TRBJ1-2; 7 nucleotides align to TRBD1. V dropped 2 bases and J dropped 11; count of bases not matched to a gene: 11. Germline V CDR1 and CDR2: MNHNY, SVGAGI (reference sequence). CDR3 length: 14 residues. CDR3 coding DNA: TGTGCCAGCAGTTACGGGGGGACAGAAGGACGTTACACCTTC. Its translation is CASSYGGTEGRYTF.

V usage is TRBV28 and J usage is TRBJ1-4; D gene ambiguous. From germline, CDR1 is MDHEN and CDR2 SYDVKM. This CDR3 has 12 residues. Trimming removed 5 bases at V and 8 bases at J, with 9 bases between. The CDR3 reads CASSPPEEKLFF. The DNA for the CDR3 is TGTGCCAGCAGTCCCCCGGAGGAAAAACTGTTTTTT.

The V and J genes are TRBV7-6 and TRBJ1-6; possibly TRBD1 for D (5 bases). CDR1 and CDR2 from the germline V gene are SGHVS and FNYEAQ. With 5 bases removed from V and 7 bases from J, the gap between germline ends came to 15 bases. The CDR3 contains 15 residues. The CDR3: CASSLNQGDNSPLHF. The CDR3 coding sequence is TGTGCCAGCAGCCTAAACCAGGGAGACAATTCACCCCTCCACTTT. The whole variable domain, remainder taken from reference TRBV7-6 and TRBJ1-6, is GAGVSQSPRYKVTKRGQDVALRCDPISGHVSLYWYRQALGQGPEFLTYFNYEAQQDKSGLPNDRFSAERPEGSISTLTIQRTEQRDSAMYRCASSLNQGDNSPLHFGNGTRLTVT.

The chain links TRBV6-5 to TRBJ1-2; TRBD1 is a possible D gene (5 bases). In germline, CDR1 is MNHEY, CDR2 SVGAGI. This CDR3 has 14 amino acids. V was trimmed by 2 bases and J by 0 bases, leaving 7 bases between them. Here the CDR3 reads CASSYQQANYGYTF. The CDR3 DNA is TGTGCCAGCAGTTACCAACAGGCTAACTATGGCTACACCTTC.

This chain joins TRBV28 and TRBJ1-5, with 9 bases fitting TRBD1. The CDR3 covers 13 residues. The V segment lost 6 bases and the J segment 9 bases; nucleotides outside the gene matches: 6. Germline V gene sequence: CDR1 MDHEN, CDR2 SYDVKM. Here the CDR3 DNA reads TGTGCCAGCAGGCGGACAGGGGACCCGCCCCAGCATTTT. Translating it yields CASRRTGDPPQHF.

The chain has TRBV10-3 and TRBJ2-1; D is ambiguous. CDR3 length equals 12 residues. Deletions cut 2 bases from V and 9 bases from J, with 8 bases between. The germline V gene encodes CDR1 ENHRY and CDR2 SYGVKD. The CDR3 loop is CAISEGVGEQFF. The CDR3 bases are TGTGCCATCAGTGAGGGGGTGGGTGAGCAGTTCTTC.

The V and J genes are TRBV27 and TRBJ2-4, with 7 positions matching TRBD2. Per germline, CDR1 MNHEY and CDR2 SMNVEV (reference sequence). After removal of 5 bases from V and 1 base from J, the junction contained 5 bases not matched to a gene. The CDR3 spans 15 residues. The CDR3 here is CASSPGEGAKNIQYF. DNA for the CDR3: TGTGCCAGCAGTCCGGGGGAGGGGGCCAAAAACATTCAGTACTTC.

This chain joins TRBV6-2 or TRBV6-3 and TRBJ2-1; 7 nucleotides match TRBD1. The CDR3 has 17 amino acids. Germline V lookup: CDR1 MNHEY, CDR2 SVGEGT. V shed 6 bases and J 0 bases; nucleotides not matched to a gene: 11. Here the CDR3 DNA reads TGTGCCAGCAGCTTTAACCCGGACAGGAGCTCCTACAATGAGCAGTTCTTC. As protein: CASSFNPDRSSYNEQFF.

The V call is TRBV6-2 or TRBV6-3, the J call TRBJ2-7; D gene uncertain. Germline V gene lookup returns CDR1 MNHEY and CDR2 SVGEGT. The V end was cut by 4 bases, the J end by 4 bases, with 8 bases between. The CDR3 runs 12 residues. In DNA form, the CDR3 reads TGTGCCAGCAGTTCCACATGGTACGAGCAGTACTTC. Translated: CASSSTWYEQYF.

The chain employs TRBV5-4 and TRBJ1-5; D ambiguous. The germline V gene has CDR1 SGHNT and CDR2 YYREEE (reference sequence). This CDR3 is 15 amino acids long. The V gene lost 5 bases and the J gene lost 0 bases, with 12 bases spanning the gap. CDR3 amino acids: CASSPTPNSNQPQHF. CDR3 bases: TGTGCCAGCAGTCCGACCCCAAATAGCAATCAGCCCCAGCATTTT.